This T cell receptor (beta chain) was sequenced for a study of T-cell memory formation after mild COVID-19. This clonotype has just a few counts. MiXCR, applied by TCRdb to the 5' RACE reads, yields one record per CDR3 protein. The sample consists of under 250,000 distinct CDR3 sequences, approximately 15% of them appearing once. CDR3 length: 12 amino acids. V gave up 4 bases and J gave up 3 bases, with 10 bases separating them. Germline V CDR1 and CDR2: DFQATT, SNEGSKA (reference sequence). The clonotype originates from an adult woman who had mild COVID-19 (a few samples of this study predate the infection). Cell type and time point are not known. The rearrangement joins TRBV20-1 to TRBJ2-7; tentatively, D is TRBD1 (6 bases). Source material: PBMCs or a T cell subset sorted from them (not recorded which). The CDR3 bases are TGCAGTGCTAAGGGGGTTAACTACGAGCAGTACTTC. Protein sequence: CSAKGVNYEQYF.